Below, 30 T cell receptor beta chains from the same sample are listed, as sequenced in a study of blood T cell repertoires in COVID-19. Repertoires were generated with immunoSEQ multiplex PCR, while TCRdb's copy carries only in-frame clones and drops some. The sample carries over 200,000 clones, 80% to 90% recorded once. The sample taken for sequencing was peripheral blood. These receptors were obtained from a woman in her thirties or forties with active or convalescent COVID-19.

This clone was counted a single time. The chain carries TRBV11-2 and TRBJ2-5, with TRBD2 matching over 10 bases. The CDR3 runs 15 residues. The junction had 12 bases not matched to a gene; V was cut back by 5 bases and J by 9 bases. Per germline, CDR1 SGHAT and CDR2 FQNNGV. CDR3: CASSQGPAGGPPQYF. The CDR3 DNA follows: TGTGCCAGCAGCCAGGGGCCAGCGGGGGGGCCCCCCCAGTACTTC.

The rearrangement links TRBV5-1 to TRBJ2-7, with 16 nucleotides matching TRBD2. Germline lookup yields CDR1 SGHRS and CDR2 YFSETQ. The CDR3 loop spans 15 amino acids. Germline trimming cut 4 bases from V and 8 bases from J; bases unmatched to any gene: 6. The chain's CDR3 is CASSPGLAGGLKQYF. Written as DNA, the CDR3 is TGCGCCAGCAGCCCGGGACTAGCGGGGGGGCTGAAGCAGTACTTC.

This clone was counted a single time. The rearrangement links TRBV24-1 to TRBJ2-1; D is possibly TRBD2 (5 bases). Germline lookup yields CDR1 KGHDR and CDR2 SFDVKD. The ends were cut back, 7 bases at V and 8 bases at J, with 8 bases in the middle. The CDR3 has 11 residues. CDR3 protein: CATREDDEQFF. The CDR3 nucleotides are TGTGCCACCAGGGAGGACGATGAGCAGTTCTTC.

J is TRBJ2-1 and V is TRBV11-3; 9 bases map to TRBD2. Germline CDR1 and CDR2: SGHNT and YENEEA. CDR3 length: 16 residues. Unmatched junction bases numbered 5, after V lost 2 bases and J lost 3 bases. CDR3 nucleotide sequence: TGTGCCAGCAGCTTAAGAGCGGGGGGCCTCTACAATGAGCAGTTCTTC. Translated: CASSLRAGGLYNEQFF. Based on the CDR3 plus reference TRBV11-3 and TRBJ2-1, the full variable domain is EAGVVQSPRYKIIEKKQPVAFWCNPISGHNTLYWYLQNLGQGPELLIRYENEEAVDDSQLPKDRFSAERLKGVDSTLKIQPAELGDSAVYLCASSLRAGGLYNEQFFGPGTRLTVL.

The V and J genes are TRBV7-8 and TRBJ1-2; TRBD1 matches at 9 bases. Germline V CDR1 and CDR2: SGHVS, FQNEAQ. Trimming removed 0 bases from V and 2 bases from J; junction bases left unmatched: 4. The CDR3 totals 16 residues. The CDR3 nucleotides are TGTGCCAGCAGCTTAGCCACCGGGACAGGGAACTATGGCTACACCTTC. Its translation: CASSLATGTGNYGYTF.

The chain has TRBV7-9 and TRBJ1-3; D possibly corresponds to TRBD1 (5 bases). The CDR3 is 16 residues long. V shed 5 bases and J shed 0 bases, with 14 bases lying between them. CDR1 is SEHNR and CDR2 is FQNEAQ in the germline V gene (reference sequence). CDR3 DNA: TGTGCCAGCAGCCCCAGTGGGGCAGTCTCTGGAAACACCATATATTTT. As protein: CASSPSGAVSGNTIYF.

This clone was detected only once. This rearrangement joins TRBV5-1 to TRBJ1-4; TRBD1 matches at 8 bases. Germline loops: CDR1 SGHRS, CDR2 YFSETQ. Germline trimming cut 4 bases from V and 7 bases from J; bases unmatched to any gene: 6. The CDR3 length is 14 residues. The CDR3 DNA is TGCGCCAGCAGCCAGGACAGGGCCGGTGAAAAACTGTTTTTT. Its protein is CASSQDRAGEKLFF.

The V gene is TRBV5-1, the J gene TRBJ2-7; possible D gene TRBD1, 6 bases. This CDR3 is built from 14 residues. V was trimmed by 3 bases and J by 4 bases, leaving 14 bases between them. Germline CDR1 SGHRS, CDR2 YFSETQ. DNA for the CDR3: TGCGCCAGCAGCTCCTTGGACAGAACTTACGAGCAGTACTTC. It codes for CASSSLDRTYEQYF.

DNA of the CDR3: TGTGCCAGCAGGTATACAGGGGACTATGGCTACACCTTC. This gives the protein CASRYTGDYGYTF. V and J are TRBV12-3 or TRBV12-4 and TRBJ1-2; the match to TRBD1 covers 7 bases. CDR3 size: 13 residues. V dropped 6 bases and J dropped 3; count of bases not matched to a gene: 4.

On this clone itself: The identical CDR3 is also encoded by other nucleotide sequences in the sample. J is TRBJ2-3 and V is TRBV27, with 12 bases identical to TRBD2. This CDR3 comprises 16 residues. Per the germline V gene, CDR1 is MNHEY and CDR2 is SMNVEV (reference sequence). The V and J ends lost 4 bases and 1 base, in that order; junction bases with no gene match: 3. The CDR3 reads CASSSLAGGGTDTQYF. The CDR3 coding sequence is TGTGCCAGCAGTTCACTAGCGGGGGGTGGCACAGATACGCAGTATTTT.

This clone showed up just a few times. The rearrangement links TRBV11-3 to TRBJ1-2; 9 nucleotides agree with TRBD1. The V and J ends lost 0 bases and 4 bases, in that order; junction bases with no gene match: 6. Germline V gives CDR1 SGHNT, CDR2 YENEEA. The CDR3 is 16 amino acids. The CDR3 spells CASSLEWTGVSYGYTF. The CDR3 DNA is TGTGCCAGCAGCTTAGAGTGGACAGGGGTGAGCTATGGCTACACCTTC.

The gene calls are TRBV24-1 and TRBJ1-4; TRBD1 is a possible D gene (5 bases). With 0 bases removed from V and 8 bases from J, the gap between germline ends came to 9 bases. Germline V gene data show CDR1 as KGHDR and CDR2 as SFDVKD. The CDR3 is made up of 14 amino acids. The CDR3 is CATSDLSGPEKLFF. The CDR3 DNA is TGTGCCACCAGTGATTTGTCAGGGCCGGAAAAACTGTTTTTT.

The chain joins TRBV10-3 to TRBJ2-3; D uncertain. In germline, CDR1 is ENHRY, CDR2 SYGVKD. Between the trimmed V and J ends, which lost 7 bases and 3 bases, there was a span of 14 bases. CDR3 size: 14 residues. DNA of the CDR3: TGTGCCATCAAGGCAGGCGAAGTAACAGATACGCAGTATTTT. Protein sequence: CAIKAGEVTDTQYF.

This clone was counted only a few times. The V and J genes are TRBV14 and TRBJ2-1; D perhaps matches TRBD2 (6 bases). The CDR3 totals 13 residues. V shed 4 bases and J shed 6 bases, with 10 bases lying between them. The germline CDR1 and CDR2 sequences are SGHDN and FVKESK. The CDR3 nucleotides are TGTGCCAGCAGCCGTCGGGGGACCAATGAGCAGTTCTTC. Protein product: CASSRRGTNEQFF. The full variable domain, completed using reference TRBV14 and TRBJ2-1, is EAGVTQFPSHSVIEKGQTVTLRCDPISGHDNLYWYRRVMGKEIKFLLHFVKESKQDESGMPNNRFLAERTGGTYSTLKVQPAELEDSGVYFCASSRRGTNEQFFGPGTRLTVL.

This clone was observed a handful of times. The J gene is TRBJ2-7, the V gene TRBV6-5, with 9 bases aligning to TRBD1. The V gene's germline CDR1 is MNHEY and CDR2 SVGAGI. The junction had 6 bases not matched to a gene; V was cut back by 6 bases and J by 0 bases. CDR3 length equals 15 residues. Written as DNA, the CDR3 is TGTGCCAGCAGGGCCCCGGGACAGGGCTCCTACGAGCAGTACTTC. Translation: CASRAPGQGSYEQYF.

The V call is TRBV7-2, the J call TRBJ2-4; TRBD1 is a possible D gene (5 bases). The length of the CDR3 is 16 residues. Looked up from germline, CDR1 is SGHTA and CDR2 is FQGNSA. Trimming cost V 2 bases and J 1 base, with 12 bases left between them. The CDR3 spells CASSLMVSGAKNIQYF. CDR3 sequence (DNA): TGTGCCAGCAGCTTAATGGTCTCAGGGGCCAAAAACATTCAGTACTTC.

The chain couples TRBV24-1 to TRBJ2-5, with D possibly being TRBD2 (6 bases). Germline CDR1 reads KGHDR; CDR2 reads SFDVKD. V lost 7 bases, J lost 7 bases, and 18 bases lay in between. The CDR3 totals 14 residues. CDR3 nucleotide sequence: TGTGCCACCAGCGATACGGGGGTTTCGGGGACCCAGTACTTC. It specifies CATSDTGVSGTQYF.

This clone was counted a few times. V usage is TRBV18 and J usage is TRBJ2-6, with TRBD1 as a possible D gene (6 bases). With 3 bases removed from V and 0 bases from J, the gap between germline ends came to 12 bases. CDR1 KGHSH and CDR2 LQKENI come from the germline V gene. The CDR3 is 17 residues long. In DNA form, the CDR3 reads TGTGCCAGCTCACCGACAGGACCATTCTCTGGGGCCAACGTCCTGACTTTC. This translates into CASSPTGPFSGANVLTF. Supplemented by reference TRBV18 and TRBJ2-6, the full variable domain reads NAGVMQNPRHLVRRRGQEARLRCSPMKGHSHVYWYRQLPEEGLKFMVYLQKENIIDESGMPKERFSAEFPKEGPSILRIQQVVRGDSAAYFCASSPTGPFSGANVLTFGAGSRLTVL.

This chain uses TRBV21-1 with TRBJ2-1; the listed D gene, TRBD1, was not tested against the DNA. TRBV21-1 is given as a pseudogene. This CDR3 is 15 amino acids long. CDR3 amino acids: CASRADRPRYNEQFF. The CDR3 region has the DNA TGTGCCAGCAGGGCGGACAGGCCGCGGTACAATGAGCAGTTCTTC.

In nucleotides, the CDR3 is TGTGCCTGGGGAATCGGGACAGGGAATATTAATCAGCCCCAGCATTTT. Protein product: CAWGIGTGNINQPQHF. This sequence joins TRBV30 and TRBJ1-5; 9 bases fit TRBD1. J gave up 4 bases and V 5 bases, and 12 bases lay outside the gene matches. Germline V CDR1 and CDR2: GTSNPN, SVGIG (reference sequence). The CDR3 is 16 amino acids.

This CDR3 reads CASSIATGGTYEQYF. CDR3 DNA: TGTGCCAGTAGTATAGCGACAGGTGGGACCTACGAGCAGTACTTC. The rearrangement joins TRBV19 to TRBJ2-7, with D possibly being TRBD1 (6 bases). V was pared by 1 base and J by 2 bases, with 12 bases between. Germline lookup yields CDR1 LNHDA and CDR2 SQIVND (reference sequence). This CDR3 spans 15 amino acids.

CDR3 nucleotides: TGTGCCAGCAGCGTAGCAGGGACAGGCAACTACGAGCAGTACTTC. It specifies CASSVAGTGNYEQYF. V gene TRBV9 combines with J gene TRBJ2-7, with 8 nucleotides matching TRBD1. V lost 0 bases to trimming and J lost 3 bases; unmatched junction nucleotides: 5. The CDR3 is 15 residues long. Germline assignment: CDR1 SGDLS and CDR2 YYNGEE.

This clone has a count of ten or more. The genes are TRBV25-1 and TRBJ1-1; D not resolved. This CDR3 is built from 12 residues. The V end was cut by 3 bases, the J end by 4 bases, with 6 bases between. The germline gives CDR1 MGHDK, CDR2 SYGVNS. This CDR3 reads CASSDRSTEAFF. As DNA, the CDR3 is TGTGCCAGCAGTGACAGGTCCACTGAAGCTTTCTTT. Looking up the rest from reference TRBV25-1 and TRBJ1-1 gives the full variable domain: EADIYQTPRYLVIGTGKKITLECSQTMGHDKMYWYQQDPGMELHLIHYSYGVNSTEKGDLSSESTVSRIRTEHFPLTLESARPSHTSQYLCASSDRSTEAFFGQGTRLTVV.

This CDR3 reads CASSLGTSGKNEQFF. The CDR3 region has the DNA TGCGCCAGCAGCTTGGGTACTAGCGGTAAAAATGAGCAGTTCTTC. J is TRBJ2-1 and V is TRBV5-1, with 8 bases aligning to TRBD2. CDR1 is SGHRS, CDR2 YFSETQ, per germline. The CDR3 loop spans 15 amino acids. The trim removed 0 bases at V and 7 bases at J, leaving 6 bases unmatched.

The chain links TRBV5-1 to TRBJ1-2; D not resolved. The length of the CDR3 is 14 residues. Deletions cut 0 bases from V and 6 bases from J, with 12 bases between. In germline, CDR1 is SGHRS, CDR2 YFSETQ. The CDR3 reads CASSLGPTADGYTF. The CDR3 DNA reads TGCGCCAGCAGCTTGGGCCCTACAGCAGATGGCTACACCTTC.

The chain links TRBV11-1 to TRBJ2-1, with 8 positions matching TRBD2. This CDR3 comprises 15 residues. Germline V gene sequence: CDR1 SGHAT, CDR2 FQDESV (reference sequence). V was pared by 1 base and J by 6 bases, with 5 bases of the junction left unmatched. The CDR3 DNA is TGTGCCAGCAGCTTAGGACTAGCGTCGATCAATGAGCAGTTCTTC. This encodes CASSLGLASINEQFF.

CDR3 nucleotides: TGTGCCAGCAGCTACAGGGGAGAAGAGACCCAGTACTTC. Its translation: CASSYRGEETQYF. The chain links TRBV12-3 or TRBV12-4 to TRBJ2-5; 7 nucleotides line up with TRBD1. The CDR3 is 13 amino acids. J lost 3 bases, V lost 6 bases, and 4 bases had no gene match.

CDR3 sequence reads: CASTGGGDVYNEQFF. The CDR3 nucleotides are TGTGCCAGCACTGGCGGGGGGGATGTGTACAATGAGCAGTTCTTC. The chain uses TRBV4-2 and TRBJ2-1, with 9 bases lining up with TRBD2. V was pared by 7 bases and J by 4 bases, with 8 bases of the junction left unmatched. Germline loops: CDR1 LGHNA, CDR2 YNFKEQ. The length of the CDR3 is 15 residues.

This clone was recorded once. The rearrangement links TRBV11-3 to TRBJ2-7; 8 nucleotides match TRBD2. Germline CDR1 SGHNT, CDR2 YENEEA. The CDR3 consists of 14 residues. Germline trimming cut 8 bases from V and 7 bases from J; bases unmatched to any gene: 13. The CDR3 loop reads CASSLGRGVLEQYF. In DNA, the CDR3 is TGTGCCAGCTCTTTAGGGCGGGGGGTTTTGGAGCAGTACTTC.

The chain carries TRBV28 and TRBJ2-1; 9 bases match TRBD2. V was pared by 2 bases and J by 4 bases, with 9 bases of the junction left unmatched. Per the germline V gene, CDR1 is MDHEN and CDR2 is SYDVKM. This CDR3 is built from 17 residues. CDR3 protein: CASSLRGSGGEYNEQFF. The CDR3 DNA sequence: TGTGCCAGCAGTTTACGGGGTAGCGGGGGCGAATACAATGAGCAGTTCTTC. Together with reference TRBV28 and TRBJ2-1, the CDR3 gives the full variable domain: DVKVTQSSRYLVKRTGEKVFLECVQDMDHENMFWYRQDPGLGLRLIYFSYDVKMKEKGDIPEGYSVSREKKERFSLILESASTNQTSMYLCASSLRGSGGEYNEQFFGPGTRLTVL.